A single T cell receptor (beta chain) is shown here with its context. This record comes from a study of blood T cell repertoires in COVID-19. This CDR3 spans 13 amino acids. Trimming cost V 6 bases and J 0 bases, with 8 bases left between them. Per the germline V gene, CDR1 is SNHLY and CDR2 is FYNNEI. Within the 2 weeks before study entry, each person in the exposed group met a COVID-19 case. The protocol was immunoSEQ multiplex PCR, while the TCRdb copy is restricted to in-frame clones and leaves out a portion. The repertoire holds some 340,000 clones, over 90% seen once, with 3.9% in the top ten. This TCR came from a woman aged 25 to 39 who had been exposed to COVID-19. This sequence joins TRBV2 and TRBJ1-2; TRBD1 is a possible D gene (5 bases). The sample taken for sequencing was PBMCs or T cells enriched from blood (not recorded which). CDR3 coding DNA: TGTGCCAGCAGGGAGACAGCTAACTATGGCTACACCTTC. Its translation is CASRETANYGYTF.